The sequence of this TCR beta chain was determined in a study of blood T cell repertoires in COVID-19. Study background: Some COVID-19 samples were acute and others convalescent; all came from the United States, Italy and Spain. Sample material is recorded as cDNA or gDNA derived from T cells, B-cell-depleted T cells, or PBMCs.

The length of the CDR3 is 15 residues. V was pared by 8 bases and J by 0 bases, with 14 bases between. Germline V gene lookup returns CDR1 MNHEY and CDR2 SMNVEV (reference sequence). The repertoire was sequenced with immunoSEQ multiplex PCR; TCRdb's copy has only in-frame clones and lacks some. The sample consists of roughly 100,000 clones, 88% of them appearing once. The chain couples TRBV27 to TRBJ2-1, with D possibly matching TRBD1 (5 bases). Material for sequencing was peripheral blood. The TCR comes from a woman aged 80 or over with active COVID-19. The CDR3: CASSRVGTSYNEQFF. The CDR3 DNA reads as TGTGCCAGCTCCAGGGTTGGAACCTCCTACAATGAGCAGTTCTTC.